This TCR beta chain was sequenced in a study of blood T cell repertoires in COVID-19. For the study at large: From T cells, B-cell-depleted T cells, or PBMCs came the material, which was cDNA or gDNA.

Original processing methods: Estimates of nucleated cell counts were drawn from the amplification of reference gene primers. The protocol was immunoSEQ multiplex PCR, while the TCRdb copy is restricted to in-frame clones and leaves out a portion. V and J calls and clone size follow that table, whereas D and trimming were derived from the DNA. The data hold 300,000 to 400,000 clones, with roughly 90% observed a single time. V trimming: 1 base; J trimming: 1 base; junction bases outside the gene matches: 3. This CDR3 is 16 amino acids long. During active infection, Seattle patients enrolled and were then monitored through disease.

The J gene is TRBJ2-2, the V gene TRBV6-7, with 7 bases lining up with TRBD1. TRBV6-7 is given ORF status, its function remaining uncertain. The source material was peripheral blood. The TCR sequence derives from a woman aged 30 to 39 with COVID-19, enrolled during active disease. Here the CDR3 reads CASSYFGDRNTGELFF. CDR3 DNA: TGTGCCAGCAGTTACTTCGGGGACAGGAACACCGGGGAGCTGTTTTTT.